This T cell receptor beta chain was sequenced in a study of cytomegalovirus exposure and HLA in healthy donors. This clone was observed once. The study ran its PCR with 60 Vbeta and 13 Jbeta primers. Assay used: immunoSEQ multiplex PCR; TCRdb lists only in-frame clones, some missing. The sample has 200,000 to 300,000 clones, 84% seen once. V was cut by 4 bases and J by 4 bases, with 20 bases left in between. The CDR3 is 16 amino acids. This chain links TRBV6-7 with TRBJ2-7, with a tentative D call TRBD2 (6 bases). TRBV6-7 is flagged as an ORF with uncertain function. The sequenced sample consisted of PBMCs. The clonotype was recovered from a woman aged 40 to 49 in good health and CMV-seropositive. The CDR3 DNA reads as TGTGCCAGCAGTTCCCCCGCCGTGGGGGAGGATTACGAGCAGTACTTC. Translated: CASSSPAVGEDYEQYF.